This record looks at one T cell receptor (beta chain) sequence and its context. The antigen it recognizes is unknown. Per-base qualities were not stored, and no clone one base away is much larger. CDR1 and CDR2 are read off the germline V gene as SQVTM and ANQGSEA. Measured from the cysteine to the phenylalanine, the CDR3 is 13 residues long. Only the CDR3 DNA stays, 39 bases, in frame from base 1. Germline trimming: 3 bases from V, 9 bases from J; junction bases outside gene matches: 5. At diagnosis, tumor, uninvolved tumor-adjacent lung and peripheral blood were collected and then preserved as a mix of FFPE and fresh-frozen material. The immunoSEQ Assay was used to sequence TCR beta CDR3 regions from DNA. As for the authors' bioinformatics: To compute T cell density, TCR beta template counts were normalized to usable DNA, which was estimated by amplifying housekeeping genes. Using the preseqR package, richness was estimated by extrapolating to 120,000 templates for tissue samples and 400,000 templates for PBMC samples. Clonality was defined by subtracting Pielou's evenness from one. Tissue-enriched TCRs were identified by differential abundance testing using productive amino-acid clonotypes, minimum total count 5 and alpha 0.1. Repertoire overlap between compartments was quantified with the Jaccard Index and Morisita Overlap Index. GLIPH clustered TCR beta CDR3s with public tetramer-defined viral CDR3s; viral motifs required at least three viral sequences plus V-gene enrichment. Entries here come from immuneACCESS through TCRdb and include only in-frame sequences with V and J called. Some clones fail to appear in such tables; in the studies checked, an unresolved V gene covers under half of the shortfall, and the cause of the remainder is unknown. Clone size and the V and J calls come from that table; the DNA yielded D and trimming. The sample table lists about 6,300 clones, 40% to 45% of them with a count of one. Roughly a tenth of the sample comes from the top ten.

These data are taken from a study of T cells in localized non-small cell lung cancer (TCRdb year 2020). General notes on the study: Comparing tumors with uninvolved tumor-adjacent lungs, the study looked at the T cell repertoires of about 240 patients with early-stage NSCLC. The cohort comprised 236 treatment-naïve NSCLC patients with resected, localized lung tumors. NSCLC patients had a mean age of approximately 70 years, and more than 120 were male and around 110 female. General findings and caveats noted by the study authors: Longer overall survival was associated with higher blood T cell density, whereas shorter survival was associated with higher adjacent-lung clonality. Uninvolved tumor-adjacent lung showed the highest T cell clonality, higher than tumor, which suggests more focused antigenic responses in the adjacent lung. Because the study design was exploratory, TCR variables were selected using unadjusted p-values without false-discovery rate correction. Because multi-region tumor sequencing was not performed, intratumor heterogeneity could not be ruled out. Of the top 100 tumor clones, a median of around 57 were detected in paired uninvolved adjacent lung; 28 were also among that lung's top 100.

The input for sequencing was lung tumor tissue, taken before any cancer treatment. Recombination connected TRBV29-1 to TRBJ1-5; TRBD1 fits 10 bases in the junction. The sequence was obtained from a woman aged 40 to 75 with stage II squamous cell lung carcinoma. CDR3 sequence: CSVETGGKGPQHF. The sequence in DNA is TGCAGCGTTGAGACAGGGGGCAAAGGGCCCCAGCATTTT.